What follows are 10 T cell receptor beta chains derived from one specimen sequenced in a study of metastatic and nonmetastatic thyroid tumors. No patient received treatment before thyroid surgery. TCRdb used MiXCR to call clones anew from the PCR reads. The sample carries approximately 38,000 clones, less than 20% recorded once. The sample comprised tumor tissue. The receptors shown here come from a female donor with papillary thyroid cancer or a benign thyroid nodule (not recorded which). Some clones in this sample may be carry-over from other donors' samples.

As to this clone: A junction end diverges from the germline sequence, so it may reflect a read error. The chain joins TRBV6-1 to TRBJ1-6; possible D gene TRBD1, 5 bases. The germline V gene has CDR1 MNHNS and CDR2 SASEGT. The CDR3 has 13 amino acids. Here the CDR3 reads CASRGDSVSPLNF. The CDR3 DNA reads TGTGCCAGCAGGGGAGACAGTGTTTCACCCCTAAACTTT.

There are a few counts of this clone. V is TRBV10-1 and J is TRBJ2-3, with no clear D. Germline assignment: CDR1 WNHNN and CDR2 SYGVQD (reference sequence). The V and J ends lost 2 bases and 1 base respectively, with 4 bases between them. The length of the CDR3 is 13 residues. This CDR3 reads CASSEPGTDTQYF. CDR3 nucleotides: TGCGCCAGCAGTGAGCCCGGCACAGATACGCAGTATTTT.

This clone was detected ten times or more. The chain employs TRBV10-3 and TRBJ2-1; perhaps TRBD2 as D (6 bases). CDR1 is ENHRY and CDR2 is SYGVKD in the germline V gene. V shed 1 base and J shed 6 bases, with 10 bases lying between them. This CDR3 has 14 residues. Written as DNA, the CDR3 is TGTGCCATCAGTGAGTGGTGGACTACCAATGAGCAGTTCTTC. It is translated as CAISEWWTTNEQFF.

This clone counts as medium-sized. This chain connects TRBV6-1 to TRBJ2-7; 9 nucleotides line up with TRBD2. Trimming removed 5 bases from V and 4 bases from J; junction bases left unmatched: 6. Germline CDR1 is MNHNS and CDR2 is SASEGT. The CDR3 length is 14 residues. The CDR3 spells CASSLHLAGYEQYF. The CDR3 DNA follows: TGTGCCAGCAGTTTACACCTAGCGGGGTACGAGCAGTACTTC.

This clone was found many times. This may arise from a read error, as a much more abundant clone is one base away. Other DNA sequences in the sample encode the same CDR3. This chain joins TRBV7-2 and TRBJ2-7; D perhaps matches TRBD1 (6 bases). Trimming cost V 1 base and J 3 bases, with 10 bases left between them. Looked up from germline, CDR1 is SGHTA and CDR2 is FQGNSA. This CDR3 comprises 14 residues. The CDR3 protein is CASSLGGGLYEQYF. The CDR3 DNA reads as TGTGCCAGCAGCTTAGGTGGGGGCCTCTACGAGCAGTACTTC.

This clone was recorded many times. This rearrangement joins TRBV25-1 to TRBJ2-7; 10 bases line up with TRBD2. The germline gives CDR1 MGHDK, CDR2 SYGVNS. There are 14 residues in the CDR3. V trimming: 2 bases; J trimming: 5 bases; junction bases outside the gene matches: 3. CDR3 sequence: CASSELAGAHEQYF. The CDR3 DNA reads as TGTGCCAGCAGTGAACTAGCGGGAGCTCACGAGCAGTACTTC.

In its sample, this clone was seen many times. One base away lies a much larger clone, so this may be a sequencing read error. The chain carries TRBV12-5 and TRBJ1-2; 12 bases fit TRBD1. The germline gives CDR1 LGHNT, CDR2 FRNRAP. The CDR3 is made up of 15 amino acids. The CDR3 bases are TGTGCTAGTGGTTTGGTAAGGGACAGGGGGCTTGGCCACACCTTC. Encoded protein: CASGLVRDRGLGHTF.

This clone has at least ten counts. V usage is TRBV20-1 and J usage is TRBJ1-3; 8 nucleotides agree with TRBD1. The CDR3 is made up of 12 amino acids. Looked up from germline, CDR1 is DFQATT and CDR2 is SNEGSKA (reference sequence). V trimming: 5 bases; J trimming: 4 bases; junction bases outside the gene matches: 1. DNA for the CDR3: TGCAGTGCTTGGGACAGGGGAAACACCATATATTTT. This sequence encodes CSAWDRGNTIYF.

This clone was recorded at least ten times. The chain links TRBV11-2 to TRBJ2-1, with 9 bases aligning to TRBD2. Trimming removed 3 bases from V and 8 bases from J; junction bases left unmatched: 8. This CDR3 is 15 amino acids long. Per the germline V gene, CDR1 is SGHAT and CDR2 is FQNNGV. The CDR3 nucleotides are TGTGCCAGCAGCTTCGCGGGAGGGCCCTCGTATGAGCAGTTCTTC. Protein product: CASSFAGGPSYEQFF.

This chain uses TRBV12-3 or TRBV12-4 with TRBJ2-2; D remains unclear. Deletions cut 7 bases from V and 2 bases from J, with 8 bases between. This CDR3 is 13 amino acids long. This CDR3 reads CASIPGNTGELFF. The CDR3 region has the DNA TGTGCCAGCATACCGGGTAACACCGGGGAGCTGTTTTTT.